This entry features one T cell receptor (beta chain) sequence. It has no known antigen specificity. These data are taken from a study of monozygotic twins with inflammatory bowel disease (dated by TCRdb to the late 2010s). Background for the entire study: A total of roughly 28 monozygotic twin pairs were included in the full study, comprising nine German pairs (four IBD-concordant, five IBD-discordant) and 19 IBD-discordant Danish pairs. Within discordant pairs, disease-associated traits were sought mainly by comparing IBD patients with their genetically identical healthy co-twins. Each individual had, on average, about 151 000 unique TCRalpha sequences and 181 000 unique TCRbeta sequences available for analysis. Broader findings and caveats from the paper: IBD patients shared fewer clonotypes with other individuals than healthy twins did, most markedly in patients showing signs of disease activity. No single strong signal or clonotype linked to IBD turned up in the results, so the idea that one exists was not supported. Differing immunosuppressive treatments among patients may have added background noise and inter-individual variability to the repertoires. Measured by the inverse Simpson index, TCRbeta repertoire diversity was lower in IBD patients than in their healthy co-twins. Different T cell subtypes could not be distinguished in the analysis. No difference in repertoire similarity was observed between concordant and discordant twins, possibly owing to limited statistical power.

Receptor amplification or capture employed 5' RACE. Each TCR library was prepared from about 4,000 ng of total RNA. For each sample, cDNA synthesis with SMARTScribe reverse transcriptase was split into eight separate reactions. During cDNA synthesis, unique molecular identifiers containing a 6-nucleotide sample barcode were introduced by template switching. Amplification of TCRalpha and TCRbeta cDNA involved two nested PCRs of roughly 17 and 9 cycles, and each PCR was followed by bead purification. Before amplification, the cDNA was treated with uracil DNA-glycosylase and purified using the QIAquick PCR purification kit. In the second PCR, Illumina TruSeq-compatible adapters and sample-specific barcodes were added. Library quality and concentration were checked on TapeStation and Qubit, and libraries were pooled at approximately 5 ng each. Sequencing of the pooled libraries was done on an Illumina HiSeq2500 single-index Rapid Run using custom sequencing primers and 2 x 100 bp reads. In the original analysis: PCR and sequencing errors were corrected by UMI-based consensus assembly using MiGEC version 1.2.6. MiXCR version 2.1.1 handled V(D)J alignment, clonotype assembly and CDR3 extraction. To normalise gene usage, clonotype sharing and MAIT/NKT TCR abundance, the analysis used the top 1000, 10 000 and 20 000 clonotypes per sample. After downsampling to 27 000 UMIs, diversity was calculated as the inverse Simpson index using the vegan R package. Paired Mann-Whitney U tests were applied to discordant twin pairs, and Benjamini-Hochberg correction was used for multiple testing. TCRdb reprocessed the reads into one record per CDR3 protein sequence, lacking DNA. These V and J calls derive from TCRdb rather than the authors' analysis. The sample table holds about 160,000 distinct CDR3 sequences. The top ten clones comprise under 3.5% of the sample.

A roughly 2.7 ml peripheral blood sample was drawn into PAXgene tubes per donor and stored at -80°C. Without any T cell sorting, total RNA was extracted from whole blood using the PAXgene blood miRNA kit on an automated QIAcube. Deep TCRalpha and TCRbeta repertoire profiling with unique molecular barcoding was performed on peripheral blood of monozygotic twin pairs concordant or discordant for inflammatory bowel disease. Smoking habits were recorded for all twin pairs, and individuals were classified as current, former or never smokers. The CDR3 runs 14 residues from the cysteine to the phenylalanine. There is no recorded DNA. Taken from the germline V gene, the CDR1 and CDR2 loops are SGHRS and YFSETQ.

Sequencing was done on a sample of blood. The receptor's source is a human donor with ulcerative colitis or Crohn's disease, or a healthy co-twin of an affected twin (not recorded which). The chain was built from TRBV5-1 and TRBJ2-1; TCRdb calls TRBD2, which cannot be checked without DNA. The CDR3 amino acid sequence is: CASSSTGISNEQFF.